This TCR beta chain was identified during a study of T cells after yellow fever vaccination. Notes on the study in general: Clonotypes shared by both compartments, CD4 and CD8, made up a small share.

V shed 2 bases and J shed 4 bases, with 18 bases lying between them. Germline V gene lookup returns CDR1 SGHRS and CDR2 YFSETQ. The CDR3 runs 16 residues. This clonotype has a handful of counts. Its antigen is unknown. UMIs and a universal primer site were added when TCR cDNA was made by 5'RACE template switching. One entry per CDR3 protein results from TCRdb running MiXCR on the 5' RACE reads. Of a few hundred thousand distinct CDR3 sequences in the sample, 8.7% were seen once. Sequenced here: CD4+ T cells sorted from PBMCs, sampled 5 days after the yellow fever booster vaccination. The receptor comes from a man aged 18 to 29 who received the YFV17D yellow fever vaccine. The chain is built from TRBV5-1 and TRBJ1-1; D gene unclear. CDR3 sequence: CASSFDGMGSGTEAFF. CDR3 sequence (DNA): TGCGCCAGCAGCTTCGACGGCATGGGAAGTGGCACTGAAGCTTTCTTT.